This TCR beta chain was captured by sequencing in a study of beta chain features in type 1 diabetes. This clone was detected only a few times. Expressed TCRB transcripts were sequenced, since all the RNA that had been isolated was reverse transcribed. Some clones are missing from TCRdb's copy, which holds only in-frame ones; the method was immunoSEQ multiplex PCR. The data contain approximately 470,000 clones, 30% of them seen just once; the ten biggest clones take up around 0.065%. Trimming removed 7 bases at V and 7 bases at J, with 16 bases between. The CDR3 is 13 residues long. Germline loops: CDR1 SNHLY, CDR2 FYNNEI.

The chain couples TRBV2 to TRBJ1-2; D is undetermined. The TCR comes from a man between 18 and 29 years old in good health. The sequencing sample was made of naive CD4+ T cells from blood. The CDR3 coding sequence is TGTGCCAGCACTGGCGGCTCCATCGGTGGCTACACCTTC. This sequence encodes CASTGGSIGGYTF.